The 2 T cell receptor beta chains below all came from one sample that was sequenced in a study of shared clonotypes between healthy human individuals (dated by TCRdb to 2019 to 2021). The library was built by means of the immunoSEQ multiplex PCR assay. The source is immuneACCESS, and TCRdb retained only in-frame sequences with V and J called. Part of the clones is not carried over; for the studies checked, unresolved V genes explain less than half of this, and the remainder is unexplained. For this sample there are 2 million to 2.5 million clones; about 92% appear just once. The ten top clones hold about 0.41% of the sample. What was sequenced was naive CD4+ T cells from PBMCs. According to the study, the label for this sample's cell subset or site signals: CD45RA+ positively selected. The origin of the receptors is a man younger than 30 in good health. Some clones in this sample may be carry-over from other donors' samples.

This rearrangement joins TRBV9 to TRBJ2-7; possible D gene TRBD2, 5 bases. V was cut by 4 bases and J by 0 bases, with 17 bases left in between. The CDR3 runs 16 residues. CDR1 is SGDLS, CDR2 YYNGEE, per germline. This CDR3 reads CASSLLGSPSSYEQYF. CDR3 nucleotide sequence: TGTGCCAGCAGCCTACTGGGGAGTCCCAGCTCCTACGAGCAGTACTTC.

In regard to this clone: Other DNA sequences of this sample code for an identical CDR3. The chain carries TRBV11-2 and TRBJ2-7; TRBD2 agrees at 10 bases. Germline V gives CDR1 SGHAT, CDR2 FQNNGV. Germline trimming cut 5 bases from V and 5 bases from J; bases unmatched to any gene: 3. This CDR3 region has 13 residues. The CDR3, as DNA: TGTGCCAGCAGCCCAGGACTAGCGGACGAGCAGTACTTC. Its protein is CASSPGLADEQYF.